These 14 T cell receptor beta chains were sequenced from one sample in a study of beta chain features in type 1 diabetes. What was sequenced were expressed TCRB transcripts, since all of the isolated RNA had been reverse transcribed. TCRdb's copy holds only in-frame clones and misses some; the assay was immunoSEQ multiplex PCR. Here the sample spans roughly 350,000 clones, 9.6% being singletons. Study-wide findings and caveats: Among patients with Type 1 diabetes, TCRB CDR3s were moderately but significantly shorter in every one of the four CD4+ subsets.

The antigens of these receptors remain unknown. Sequencing input: central memory CD4+ T cells from blood. These receptors all stem from a man younger than 45 with type 1 diabetes.

This clone appeared a few times. The V and J genes are TRBV7-2 and TRBJ2-7, with a tentative D call TRBD1 (5 bases). The CDR3 runs 12 residues. Trimming removed 6 bases from V and 8 bases from J, with 14 bases in between. Germline V lookup: CDR1 SGHTA, CDR2 FQGNSA. CDR3 nucleotides: TGTGCCAGCAGGGCGACAGAATTGCAGCAGTACTTC. Translated, it gives CASRATELQQYF.

V and J are TRBV15 and TRBJ2-5; 8 positions agree with TRBD2. Losses at the gene ends were 0 bases for V and 2 bases for J; bases not matched to a gene: 8. Germline values: CDR1 LNHNV, CDR2 YYDKDF (reference sequence). The CDR3 length is 17 residues. The CDR3 DNA reads as TGTGCCACCAGCAGAGATTACGGGAAGCGGGAGCAAGAGACCCAGTACTTC. As protein: CATSRDYGKREQETQYF. Together with reference TRBV15 and TRBJ2-5, the CDR3 gives the full variable domain: DAMVIQNPRYQVTQFGKPVTLSCSQTLNHNVMYWYQQKSSQAPKLLFHYYDKDFNNEADTPDNFQSRRPNTSFCFLDIRSPGLGDTAMYLCATSRDYGKREQETQYFGPGTRLLVL.

This clone has only a few counts. The chain combines TRBV18 with TRBJ2-3; 10 nucleotides match TRBD1. CDR3 length: 14 amino acids. Germline values: CDR1 KGHSH, CDR2 LQKENI. With V trimmed by 6 bases and J by 4 bases, 4 bases remained unmatched. This CDR3 reads CASSRTGGADTQYF. The DNA for the CDR3 is TGTGCCAGCTCCCGGACAGGGGGGGCAGATACGCAGTATTTT. Full variable domain (missing parts from reference TRBV18 and TRBJ2-3): NAGVMQNPRHLVRRRGQEARLRCSPMKGHSHVYWYRQLPEEGLKFMVYLQKENIIDESGMPKERFSAEFPKEGPSILRIQQVVRGDSAAYFCASSRTGGADTQYFGPGTRLTVL.

This clone came up a few times. V gene TRBV28 combines with J gene TRBJ2-7, with TRBD2 matching over 8 bases. Germline CDR1 reads MDHEN; CDR2 reads SYDVKM. V lost 6 bases to trimming and J lost 6 bases; unmatched junction nucleotides: 13. The CDR3 is 15 amino acids. The CDR3 coding sequence is TGTGCCAGCAGATCAACCGGGACTAGAGGACGCGAGCAGTACTTC. Translated, it gives CASRSTGTRGREQYF.

The chain employs TRBV5-1 and TRBJ2-7, with D unresolved. This CDR3 spans 15 amino acids. CDR1 and CDR2 from the germline V gene are SGHRS and YFSETQ. Trimming stripped 4 bases from V and 3 bases from J, with 17 bases between. The CDR3 spells CASSPGGGPHYEQYF. CDR3 DNA: TGCGCCAGCAGCCCCGGCGGCGGCCCTCACTACGAGCAGTACTTC.

The chain combines TRBV7-2 with TRBJ1-2, with D perhaps TRBD1 (5 bases). CDR3 length: 14 amino acids. Trimming cost V 0 bases and J 6 bases, with 11 bases left between them. Germline lookup yields CDR1 SGHTA and CDR2 FQGNSA. The CDR3 DNA reads TGTGCCAGCAGCTTAGCGGTTTCAGGGAATGGCTACACCTTC. It yields the protein CASSLAVSGNGYTF.

Only a few counts were recorded for this clone. The chain's CDR3 is CASSRLRGSNTGELFF. The CDR3 DNA follows: TGCGCCAGCAGCCGTCTTCGCGGGAGCAACACCGGGGAGCTGTTTTTT. The genes are TRBV5-1 and TRBJ2-2, with 7 nucleotides matching TRBD2. Germline CDR1 and CDR2: SGHRS and YFSETQ. Unmatched junction bases numbered 8, after V lost 4 bases and J lost 2 bases. This CDR3 is built from 16 residues.

This clone appeared many times. This rearrangement joins TRBV2 to TRBJ1-2; TRBD1 aligns across 8 bases. CDR3 length: 14 residues. Trimming at V came to 8 bases and at J to 3 bases, leaving 8 bases not matched to a gene. Germline lookup yields CDR1 SNHLY and CDR2 FYNNEI. CDR3 DNA: TGTGCCAGCGAATTAACAGGGGGAGACTATGGCTACACCTTC. Protein: CASELTGGDYGYTF.

This clone was counted only a few times. One end of the junction fails to match germline, which may point to a read error. This sequence joins TRBV4-1 and TRBJ2-2; D gene unclear. Germline CDR1 is MGHRA and CDR2 is YSYEKL. CDR3 length equals 12 residues. The CDR3 reads CASSQSSGELFF. The CDR3 coding sequence is TGTGCCAGCAGCCAGTCCTCCGGGGAGCTGTTTTTT.

This clone occurred a few times. This sequence joins TRBV6-5 and TRBJ2-3; D remains unclear. The ends were cut back, 5 bases at V and 1 base at J, with 13 bases in the middle. The CDR3 extends over 15 amino acids. The germline V gene encodes CDR1 MNHEY and CDR2 SVGAGI. DNA of the CDR3: TGTGCCAGCAGTGCGGCCCGCGCTGGCACAGATACGCAGTATTTT. Residues: CASSAARAGTDTQYF.

This clone was recorded a few times. This chain links TRBV7-9 with TRBJ2-7; D possibly corresponds to TRBD2 (5 bases). V lost 5 bases and J 6 bases, leaving 17 bases between the germline ends. Germline V gives CDR1 SEHNR, CDR2 FQNEAQ (reference sequence). The CDR3 is made up of 14 amino acids. CDR3 coding DNA: TGTGCCAGCAGCGTTTTGACGGGGATGAGCGAGCAGTACTTC. It is translated as CASSVLTGMSEQYF.

The V and J genes are TRBV7-9 and TRBJ2-2, with D possibly matching TRBD2 (5 bases). The CDR3 has 12 amino acids. Germline V lookup: CDR1 SEHNR, CDR2 FQNEAQ (reference sequence). V shed 3 bases and J shed 7 bases, with 6 bases lying between them. CDR3 DNA sequence: TGTGCCAGCAGCTTCGGGAACGGGGAGCTGTTTTTT. Protein sequence: CASSFGNGELFF.

V is TRBV7-2 and J is TRBJ2-2; D call uncertain. Germline CDR1 reads SGHTA; CDR2 reads FQGNSA. The germline V and J ends were trimmed by 1 base and 0 bases, with 12 bases remaining between them. The CDR3 length is 17 residues. CDR3 coding DNA: TGTGCCAGCAGCTTAGTCCTTGGTACAGCGAACACCGGGGAGCTGTTTTTT. Translation gives CASSLVLGTANTGELFF. The variable domain in full, completed from reference TRBV7-2 and TRBJ2-2, reads GAGVSQSPSNKVTEKGKDVELRCDPISGHTALYWYRQSLGQGLEFLIYFQGNSAPDKSGLPSDRFSAERTGGSVSTLTIQRTQQEDSAVYLCASSLVLGTANTGELFFGEGSRLTVL.

The rearrangement links TRBV5-4 to TRBJ2-7, with D perhaps TRBD1 or TRBD2 (6 bases each). CDR1 and CDR2 (germline): SGHNT, YYREEE (reference sequence). The CDR3 contains 16 residues. The V end lost 1 base, the J end lost 3 bases, and 17 bases lay between the germline ends. The CDR3 DNA reads as TGTGCCAGCAGCTTGTACGGGGGCGGAGTTTACTACGAGCAGTACTTC. Its protein product is CASSLYGGGVYYEQYF.